The source of this TCR beta chain is a study of radiotherapy plus CTLA-4 blockade in lung cancer. Background on the study: With 30% to 40% of patients having disease control, objective responses were seen in under 20%. Points from the study as a whole: The authors reported that early blood T cell clone dynamics, with interferon-beta, best predicted response. Radiotherapy plus ipilimumab was followed by expansion in blood of tumor-derived TCR clones.

The V gene's germline CDR1 is SGHTA and CDR2 FQGNSA. The V segment lost 3 bases and the J segment 3 bases; nucleotides outside the gene matches: 2. This CDR3 has 14 residues. Produced via immunoSEQ multiplex PCR; TCRdb's table is partial and in-frame only. Of over 80,000 clones detected, about 83% appear once; the ten largest clones hold around 0.79%. In this sample, this clone turned up once. Its antigen is still unknown. The study treated chemo-refractory metastatic non-small-cell lung cancer patients with focal radiation plus ipilimumab CTLA-4 blockade. The sequencing here drew on peripheral blood, taken from a patient treated with radiotherapy plus ipilimumab. The chain couples TRBV7-2 to TRBJ2-1, with 7 bases aligning to TRBD2. This clonotype was sampled from a human donor with non-small cell lung cancer who had stable disease on radiotherapy plus ipilimumab. This chain's CDR3 is CASSFSGVYNEQFF. DNA of the CDR3: TGTGCCAGCAGCTTCAGCGGGGTCTACAATGAGCAGTTCTTC.